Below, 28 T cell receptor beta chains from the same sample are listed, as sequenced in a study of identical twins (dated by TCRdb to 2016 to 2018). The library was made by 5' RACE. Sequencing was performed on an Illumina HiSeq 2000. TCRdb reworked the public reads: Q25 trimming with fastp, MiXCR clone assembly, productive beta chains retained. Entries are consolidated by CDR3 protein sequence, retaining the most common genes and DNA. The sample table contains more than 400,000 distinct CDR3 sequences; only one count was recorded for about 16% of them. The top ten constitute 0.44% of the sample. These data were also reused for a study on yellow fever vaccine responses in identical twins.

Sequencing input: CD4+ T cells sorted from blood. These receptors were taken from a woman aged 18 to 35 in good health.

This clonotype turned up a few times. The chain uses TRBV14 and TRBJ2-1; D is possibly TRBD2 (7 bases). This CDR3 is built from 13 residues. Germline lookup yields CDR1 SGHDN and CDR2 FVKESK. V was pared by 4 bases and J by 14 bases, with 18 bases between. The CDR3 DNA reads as TGTGCCAGCAGCCTGTACAGGGAGGGGTCTGAGTTCTTC. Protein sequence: CASSLYREGSEFF.

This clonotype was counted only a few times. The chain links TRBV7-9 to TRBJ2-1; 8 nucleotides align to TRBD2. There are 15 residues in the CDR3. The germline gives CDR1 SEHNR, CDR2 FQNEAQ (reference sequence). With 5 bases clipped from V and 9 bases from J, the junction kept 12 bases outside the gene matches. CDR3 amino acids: CASSPPGLVMSEQFF. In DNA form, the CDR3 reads TGTGCCAGCAGCCCCCCGGGACTAGTAATGAGTGAGCAGTTCTTC.

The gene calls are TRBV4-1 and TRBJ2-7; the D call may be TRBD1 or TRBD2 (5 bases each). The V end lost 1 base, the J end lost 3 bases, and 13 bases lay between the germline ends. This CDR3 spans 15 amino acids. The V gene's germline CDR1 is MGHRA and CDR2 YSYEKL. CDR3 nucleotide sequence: TGCGCCAGCAGCCAAGCTGAGGGGACCCTCTACGAGCAGTACTTC. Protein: CASSQAEGTLYEQYF.

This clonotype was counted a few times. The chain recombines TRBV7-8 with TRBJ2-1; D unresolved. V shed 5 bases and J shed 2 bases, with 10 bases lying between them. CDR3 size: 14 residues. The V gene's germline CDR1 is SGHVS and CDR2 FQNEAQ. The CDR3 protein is CASSPRPTYNEQFF. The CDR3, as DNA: TGTGCCAGCAGCCCTCGACCCACCTACAATGAGCAGTTCTTC.

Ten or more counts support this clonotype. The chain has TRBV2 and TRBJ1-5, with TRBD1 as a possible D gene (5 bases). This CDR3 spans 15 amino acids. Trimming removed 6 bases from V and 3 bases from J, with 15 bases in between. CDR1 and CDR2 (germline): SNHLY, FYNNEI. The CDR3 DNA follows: TGTGCCAGCAGAGACGGGACGGCTCTCAATCAGCCCCAGCATTTT. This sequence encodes CASRDGTALNQPQHF. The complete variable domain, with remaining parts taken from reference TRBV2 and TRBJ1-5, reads EPEVTQTPSHQVTQMGQEVILRCVPISNHLYFYWYRQILGQKVEFLVSFYNNEISEKSEIFDDQFSVERPDGSNFTLKIRSTKLEDSAMYFCASRDGTALNQPQHFGDGTRLSIL.

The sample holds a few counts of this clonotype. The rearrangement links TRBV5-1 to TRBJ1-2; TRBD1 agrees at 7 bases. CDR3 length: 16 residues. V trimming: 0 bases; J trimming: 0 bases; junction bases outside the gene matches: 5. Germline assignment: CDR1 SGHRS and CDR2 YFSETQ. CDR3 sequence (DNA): TGCGCCAGCAGCTTGGGGGACAGTGGGACTAACTATGGCTACACCTTC. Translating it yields CASSLGDSGTNYGYTF.

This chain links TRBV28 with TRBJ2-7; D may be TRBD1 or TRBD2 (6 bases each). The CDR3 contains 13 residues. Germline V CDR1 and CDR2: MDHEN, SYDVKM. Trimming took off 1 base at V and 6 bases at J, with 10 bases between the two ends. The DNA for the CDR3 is TGTGCCAGCAGTTTATCCAGGGGAGGCGAGCAGTACTTC. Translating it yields CASSLSRGGEQYF.

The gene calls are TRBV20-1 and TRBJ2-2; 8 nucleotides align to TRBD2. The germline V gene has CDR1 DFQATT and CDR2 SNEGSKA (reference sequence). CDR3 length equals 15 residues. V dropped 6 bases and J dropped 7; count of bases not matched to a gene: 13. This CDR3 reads CSAPRRGASGGELFF. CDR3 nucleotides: TGCAGTGCCCCTCGGCGGGGGGCCTCTGGCGGGGAGCTGTTTTTT.

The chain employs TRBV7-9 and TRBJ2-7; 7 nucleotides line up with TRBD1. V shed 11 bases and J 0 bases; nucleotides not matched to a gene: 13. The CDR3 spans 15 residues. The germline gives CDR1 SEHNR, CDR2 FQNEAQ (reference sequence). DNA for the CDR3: TGTGCCCAACGTAGGGTCAAGGGGGCCTCCTACGAGCAGTACGTC. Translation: CAQRRVKGASYEQYV.

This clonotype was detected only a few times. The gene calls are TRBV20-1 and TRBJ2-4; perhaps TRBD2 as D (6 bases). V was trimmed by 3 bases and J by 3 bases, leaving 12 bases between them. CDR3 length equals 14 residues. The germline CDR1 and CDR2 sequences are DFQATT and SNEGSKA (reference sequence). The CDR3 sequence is CSASPGRFKNIQYF. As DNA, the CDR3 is TGCAGTGCTAGCCCCGGGAGATTCAAAAACATTCAGTACTTC.

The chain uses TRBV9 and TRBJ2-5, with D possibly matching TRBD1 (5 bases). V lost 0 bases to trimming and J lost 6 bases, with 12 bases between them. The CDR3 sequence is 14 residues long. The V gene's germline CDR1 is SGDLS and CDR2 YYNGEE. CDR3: CASSVEGQGQTQYF. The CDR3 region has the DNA TGTGCCAGCAGCGTAGAGGGTCAGGGTCAGACCCAGTACTTC.

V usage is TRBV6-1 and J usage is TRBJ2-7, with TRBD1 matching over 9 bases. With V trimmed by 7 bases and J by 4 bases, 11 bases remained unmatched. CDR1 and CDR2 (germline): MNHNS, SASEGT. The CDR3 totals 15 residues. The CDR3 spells CASTLEQGASYEQYF. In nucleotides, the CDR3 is TGTGCCAGCACCCTAGAACAGGGGGCTTCTTACGAGCAGTACTTC.

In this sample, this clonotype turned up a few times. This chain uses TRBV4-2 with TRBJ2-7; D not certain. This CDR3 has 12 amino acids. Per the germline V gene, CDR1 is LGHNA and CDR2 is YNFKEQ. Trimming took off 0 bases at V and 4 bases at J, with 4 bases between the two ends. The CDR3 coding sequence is TGTGCCAGCAGCCAAGACTTGTACGAGCAGTACTTC. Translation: CASSQDLYEQYF.

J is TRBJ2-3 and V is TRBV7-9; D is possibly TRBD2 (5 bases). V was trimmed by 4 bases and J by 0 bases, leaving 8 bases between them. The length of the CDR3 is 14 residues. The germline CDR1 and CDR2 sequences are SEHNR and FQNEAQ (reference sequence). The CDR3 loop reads CASSSLVSTDTQYF. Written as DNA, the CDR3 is TGTGCCAGCAGCTCACTAGTCAGCACAGATACGCAGTATTTT.

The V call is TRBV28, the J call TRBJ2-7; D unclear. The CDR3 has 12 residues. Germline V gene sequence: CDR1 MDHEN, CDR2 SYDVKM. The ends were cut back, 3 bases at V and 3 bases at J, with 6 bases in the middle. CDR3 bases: TGTGCCAGCAGTTTCTTGCGCTACGAGCAGTACTTC. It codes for CASSFLRYEQYF.

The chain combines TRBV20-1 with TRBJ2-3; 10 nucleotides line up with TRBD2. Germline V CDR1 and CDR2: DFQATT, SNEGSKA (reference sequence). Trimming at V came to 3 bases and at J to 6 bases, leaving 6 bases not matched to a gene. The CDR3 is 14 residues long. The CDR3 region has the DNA TGCAGTGCTAGTAAGGCTAGCGGGGGTGATACGCAGTATTTT. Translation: CSASKASGGDTQYF.

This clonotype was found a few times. CDR3 bases: TGTGCCAGCAGAGCGGAGGAGCGTAGAGCTTTCTTT. This sequence encodes CASRAEERRAFF. The chain joins TRBV12-3 or TRBV12-4 to TRBJ1-1; D gene ambiguous. This CDR3 region has 12 residues. The V and J ends lost 6 bases and 10 bases respectively, with 15 bases between them.

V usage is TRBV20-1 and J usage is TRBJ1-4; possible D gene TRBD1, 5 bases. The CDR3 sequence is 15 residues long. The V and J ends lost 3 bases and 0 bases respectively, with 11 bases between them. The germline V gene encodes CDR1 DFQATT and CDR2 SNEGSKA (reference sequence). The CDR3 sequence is CSARGTAATNEKLFF. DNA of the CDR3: TGCAGTGCTAGGGGGACGGCCGCAACTAATGAAAAACTGTTTTTT.

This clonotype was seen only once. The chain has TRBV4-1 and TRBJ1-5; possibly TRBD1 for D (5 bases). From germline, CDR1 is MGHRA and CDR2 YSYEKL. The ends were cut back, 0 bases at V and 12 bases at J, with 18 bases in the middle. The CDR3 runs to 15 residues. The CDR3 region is CASSQDPQGYGFQHF. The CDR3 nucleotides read TGCGCCAGCAGCCAAGATCCGCAGGGTTATGGGTTCCAGCATTTT.

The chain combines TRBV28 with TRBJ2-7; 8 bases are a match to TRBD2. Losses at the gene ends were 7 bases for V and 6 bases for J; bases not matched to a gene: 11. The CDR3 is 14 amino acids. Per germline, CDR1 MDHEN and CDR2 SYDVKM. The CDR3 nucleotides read TGTGCCAGCACCCATAGCGGGATTTGGGGCGAGCAGTACTTC. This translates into CASTHSGIWGEQYF. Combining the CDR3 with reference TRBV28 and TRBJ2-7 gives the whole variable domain DVKVTQSSRYLVKRTGEKVFLECVQDMDHENMFWYRQDPGLGLRLIYFSYDVKMKEKGDIPEGYSVSREKKERFSLILESASTNQTSMYLCASTHSGIWGEQYFGPGTRLTVT.

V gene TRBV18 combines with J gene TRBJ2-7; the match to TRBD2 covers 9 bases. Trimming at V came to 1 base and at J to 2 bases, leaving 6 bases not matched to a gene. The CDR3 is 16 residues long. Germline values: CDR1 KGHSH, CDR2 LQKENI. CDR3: CASSPLAGLAAYEQYF. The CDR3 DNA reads TGTGCCAGCTCACCACTAGCGGGACTAGCTGCCTACGAGCAGTACTTC.

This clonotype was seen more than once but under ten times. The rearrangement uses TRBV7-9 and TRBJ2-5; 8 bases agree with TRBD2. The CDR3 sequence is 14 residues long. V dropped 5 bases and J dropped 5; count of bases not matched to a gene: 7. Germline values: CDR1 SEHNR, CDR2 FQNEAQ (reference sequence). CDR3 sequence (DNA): TGTGCCAGCAGCCCCGGGACTAGTGGGGAGACCCAGTACTTC. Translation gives CASSPGTSGETQYF.

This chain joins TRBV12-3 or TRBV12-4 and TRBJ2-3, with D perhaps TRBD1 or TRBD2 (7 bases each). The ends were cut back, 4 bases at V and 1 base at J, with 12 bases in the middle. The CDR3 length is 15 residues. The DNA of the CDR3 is TGTGCCAGCAGTTCGACAGGGAGGGGCACAGATACGCAGTATTTT. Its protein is CASSSTGRGTDTQYF.

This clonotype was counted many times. The CDR3 loop reads CASSLSTEAFF. DNA of the CDR3: TGTGCCAGCAGCTTATCGACTGAAGCTTTCTTT. The rearrangement links TRBV7-9 to TRBJ1-1; D remains ambiguous. Germline V gene data show CDR1 as SEHNR and CDR2 as FQNEAQ (reference sequence). CDR3 length equals 11 residues. V was shortened by 2 bases and J by 5 bases, with 3 bases between the two germline ends.

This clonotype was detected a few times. CDR3 loop: CASSDRSGYTF. The CDR3 DNA reads TGTGCCAGCAGTGACAGGTCCGGCTACACCTTC. The chain recombines TRBV12-3 or TRBV12-4 with TRBJ1-2; D is possibly TRBD1 (6 bases). V lost 5 bases and J lost 8, with 9 bases in between. CDR3 length: 11 amino acids.

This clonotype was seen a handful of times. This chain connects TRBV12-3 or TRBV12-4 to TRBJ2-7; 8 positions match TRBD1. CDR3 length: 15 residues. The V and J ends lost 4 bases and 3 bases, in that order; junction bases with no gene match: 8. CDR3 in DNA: TGTGCCAGCAGTTCCCGACAGGGGAGTTACTACGAGCAGTACTTC. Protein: CASSSRQGSYYEQYF.

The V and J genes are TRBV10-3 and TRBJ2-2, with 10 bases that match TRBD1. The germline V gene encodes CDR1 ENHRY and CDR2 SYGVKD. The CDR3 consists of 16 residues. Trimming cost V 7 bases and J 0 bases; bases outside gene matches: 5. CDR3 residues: CAIKGGQGANTGELFF. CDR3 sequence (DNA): TGTGCCATCAAGGGAGGACAGGGGGCGAACACCGGGGAGCTGTTTTTT.

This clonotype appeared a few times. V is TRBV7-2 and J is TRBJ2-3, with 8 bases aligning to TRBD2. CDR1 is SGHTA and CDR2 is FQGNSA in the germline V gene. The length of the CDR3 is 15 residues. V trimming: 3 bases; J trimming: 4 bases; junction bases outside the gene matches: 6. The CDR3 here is CASSLVSGAPDTQYF. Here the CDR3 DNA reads TGTGCCAGCAGCTTGGTTAGCGGGGCCCCAGATACGCAGTATTTT.